This TCR beta chain was sequenced during a study of blood T cell repertoires in COVID-19. Germline CDR1 and CDR2: LNHNV and YYDKDF (reference sequence). The CDR3 sequence is 16 residues long. The trim removed 0 bases at V and 1 base at J, leaving 2 bases unmatched. Study processing details: Reference gene primer amplification yielded estimated nucleated cell counts. Libraries were prepared by immunoSEQ multiplex PCR; TCRdb keeps only in-frame clonotypes and omits some of them. D and trimming come from the DNA, and the V and J calls and clone size come from that table. The table has approximately 290,000 clones, approximately 84% seen once; the top ten hold roughly 14%. This clone showed up just a few times. Seattle patient enrollment occurred during active infection, with longitudinal follow-up thereafter.

The sequenced sample was peripheral blood. The TCR was taken from a person between 65 and 80 years old with COVID-19, enrolled during active disease. The rearrangement joins TRBV15 to TRBJ2-1, with TRBD1 matching 8 bases. The CDR3 protein is CATSRDRGRSYNEQFF. CDR3 DNA: TGTGCCACCAGCAGAGACAGGGGGCGATCCTACAATGAGCAGTTCTTC.